One sample yielded the 25 T cell receptor beta chains listed below, sequenced in a study of Ad26.COV2.S vaccination and SARS-CoV-2 variants. Some clones are missing from TCRdb's copy, which holds only in-frame ones; the method was immunoSEQ multiplex PCR. The sample shows more than 250,000 clones, approximately 89% of them seen only once. The treatment: around 19 received Ad26.COV2.S at low or high dose, single or two shots; several received placebo; per-sample allocation not given. Day 63 following the first vaccine or placebo injection was when the samples were taken. Sequenced material: peripheral blood, taken in a trial of Ad26.COV2.S vaccine versus placebo. Receptors were obtained from a person aged 18-65 years who received the Ad26.COV2.S COVID-19 vaccine or a placebo.

CDR3 sequence (DNA): TGTGCCAGCAGTCCAGGCCAAGGCTACAATGAGCAGTTCTTC. It encodes CASSPGQGYNEQFF. The chain joins TRBV2 to TRBJ2-1, with D unresolved. The CDR3 totals 14 residues. Germline lookup yields CDR1 SNHLY and CDR2 FYNNEI. V lost 5 bases and J lost 3, with 11 bases in between. Together with reference TRBV2 and TRBJ2-1, the CDR3 gives the full variable domain: EPEVTQTPSHQVTQMGQEVILRCVPISNHLYFYWYRQILGQKVEFLVSFYNNEISEKSEIFDDQFSVERPDGSNFTLKIRSTKLEDSAMYFCASSPGQGYNEQFFGPGTRLTVL.

The rearrangement links TRBV19 to TRBJ2-7, with D maybe TRBD2 (6 bases). The CDR3 extends over 15 amino acids. V was cut by 3 bases and J by 1 base, with 13 bases left in between. Per the germline V gene, CDR1 is LNHDA and CDR2 is SQIVND (reference sequence). CDR3 region: CASSITWRVSYEQYF. The CDR3 region has the DNA TGTGCCAGTAGTATCACTTGGAGGGTTTCCTACGAGCAGTACTTC.

The chain is built from TRBV29-1 and TRBJ1-2, with D unresolved. The CDR3 totals 12 residues. The germline gives CDR1 SQVTM, CDR2 ANQGSEA. V was cut by 1 base and J by 4 bases, with 7 bases left in between. The DNA of the CDR3 is TGCAGCGTTGAAGGGCAGGCCTATGGCTACACCTTC. Protein: CSVEGQAYGYTF.

The genes are TRBV19 and TRBJ2-3, with TRBD1 matching over 8 bases. Germline V gene data show CDR1 as LNHDA and CDR2 as SQIVND (reference sequence). CDR3 length equals 16 residues. V shed 5 bases, J shed 4 bases, and the junction held 11 bases outside the gene matches. CDR3 DNA sequence: TGTGCCAGTAGTTCCCGGGACAGGAGGAACTCAGATACGCAGTATTTT. It codes for CASSSRDRRNSDTQYF. The full variable domain, rest sourced from reference TRBV19 and TRBJ2-3, is DGGITQSPKYLFRKEGQNVTLSCEQNLNHDAMYWYRQDPGQGLRLIYYSQIVNDFQKGDIAEGYSVSREKKESFPLTVTSAQKNPTAFYLCASSSRDRRNSDTQYFGPGTRLTVL.

The chain has TRBV19 and TRBJ1-3; D perhaps matches TRBD1 (6 bases). Per the germline V gene, CDR1 is LNHDA and CDR2 is SQIVND (reference sequence). The CDR3 length is 14 residues. The ends were cut back, 4 bases at V and 3 bases at J, with 10 bases in the middle. The DNA of the CDR3 is TGTGCCAGTAGTACCGGGACACTTGGAAACACCATATATTTT. Amino acid sequence: CASSTGTLGNTIYF. Based on the CDR3 plus reference TRBV19 and TRBJ1-3, the full variable domain is DGGITQSPKYLFRKEGQNVTLSCEQNLNHDAMYWYRQDPGQGLRLIYYSQIVNDFQKGDIAEGYSVSREKKESFPLTVTSAQKNPTAFYLCASSTGTLGNTIYFGEGSWLTVV.

The V call is TRBV6-5, the J call TRBJ2-3; D unclear. V shed 5 bases and J shed 2 bases, with 14 bases lying between them. Germline V lookup: CDR1 MNHEY, CDR2 SVGAGI. This CDR3 is built from 15 residues. CDR3 sequence (DNA): TGTGCCAGCAGTCGGGCGGACGCTAACACAGATACGCAGTATTTT. It specifies CASSRADANTDTQYF.

The chain recombines TRBV7-2 with TRBJ1-1; no firm D call. The CDR3 loop spans 15 amino acids. Germline CDR1 is SGHTA and CDR2 is FQGNSA. Between the trimmed V and J ends, which lost 1 base and 4 bases, there was a span of 13 bases. This chain's CDR3 is CASSLGTGGGTEAFF. The CDR3 nucleotides read TGTGCCAGCAGCTTAGGGACTGGAGGAGGCACTGAAGCTTTCTTT.

This chain joins TRBV10-3 and TRBJ2-3, with 11 positions matching TRBD2. Germline CDR1 reads ENHRY; CDR2 reads SYGVKD. J was trimmed by 5 bases and V by 7 bases; bases with no gene match: 14. This CDR3 contains 17 residues. The CDR3 nucleotides read TGTGCCATCAACCCCGCCGGGGCACTAGCGGGGGAAGATACGCAGTATTTT. It codes for CAINPAGALAGEDTQYF.

This rearrangement joins TRBV5-6 to TRBJ2-5; D not certain. The CDR3 runs 13 residues. V lost 4 bases, J lost 1 base, and 8 bases lay in between. Germline V gene lookup returns CDR1 SGHDT and CDR2 YYEEEE. CDR3 amino acids: CASSQPPQETQYF. CDR3 nucleotides: TGTGCCAGCAGCCAGCCCCCCCAAGAGACCCAGTACTTC. Full variable domain (rest looked up from reference TRBV5-6 and TRBJ2-5): DAGVTQSPTHLIKTRGQQVTLRCSPKSGHDTVSWYQQALGQGPQFIFQYYEEEERQRGNFPDRFSGHQFPNYSSELNVNALLLGDSALYLCASSQPPQETQYFGPGTRLLVL.

This chain links TRBV7-8 with TRBJ1-2; the match to TRBD1 covers 10 bases. Germline CDR1 reads SGHVS; CDR2 reads FQNEAQ. J lost 0 bases, V lost 4 bases, and 2 bases had no gene match. The length of the CDR3 is 15 residues. For the CDR3, the DNA is TGTGCCAGCAGCTCCGGGACAGGGGCTAACTATGGCTACACCTTC. Its translation: CASSSGTGANYGYTF.

The gene calls are TRBV12-3 or TRBV12-4 and TRBJ1-2, with D hard to call. The CDR3 contains 13 residues. V gave up 3 bases and J gave up 6 bases, with 11 bases separating them. CDR3 sequence (DNA): TGTGCCAGCAGTTTGGAGGGCGCGGATGGCTACACCTTC. It encodes CASSLEGADGYTF.

The chain joins TRBV25-1 to TRBJ2-7; 10 bases fit TRBD2. CDR1 MGHDK and CDR2 SYGVNS come from the germline V gene. The CDR3 is made up of 13 amino acids. Written as DNA, the CDR3 is TGTGCAAGCGGGGGGGCTAGGACCTACGAGCAGTACTTC. Translation gives CASGGARTYEQYF.

V usage is TRBV7-6 and J usage is TRBJ2-7; TRBD2 aligns across 7 bases. Germline loops: CDR1 SGHVS, CDR2 FNYEAQ. V dropped 7 bases and J dropped 4; count of bases not matched to a gene: 13. The CDR3 is made up of 15 amino acids. The CDR3 protein is CASTPWEGAGYEQYF. The CDR3 DNA reads as TGTGCCAGCACCCCGTGGGAGGGAGCGGGGTACGAGCAGTACTTC.

The CDR3, as DNA: TGCGCCAGCAGCCTCCGGGACAGGGGGGTATCGGCCCTCCACTTT. Translating gives CASSLRDRGVSALHF. The chain uses TRBV5-1 and TRBJ1-6, with TRBD1 identical over 11 bases. Germline-derived CDR1 and CDR2 are SGHRS and YFSETQ. The V gene end was trimmed by 4 bases and the J gene end by 14 bases; junction bases not matched to a gene: 11. The CDR3 runs 15 residues.

This clone appeared a few times. This chain links TRBV15 with TRBJ1-1, with D uncertain. This CDR3 is built from 14 residues. V lost 1 base and J lost 0, with 6 bases in between. CDR1 and CDR2 from the germline V gene are LNHNV and YYDKDF (reference sequence). CDR3 residues: CATSRALVNTEAFF. CDR3 nucleotides: TGTGCCACCAGCAGAGCCTTGGTGAACACTGAAGCTTTCTTT.

This chain links TRBV5-8 with TRBJ1-2; D possibly corresponds to TRBD1 (5 bases). The CDR3 has 15 residues. Germline assignment: CDR1 SGHTS and CDR2 YDEGEE. V shed 4 bases and J shed 7 bases, with 20 bases lying between them. The CDR3 nucleotides read TGTGCCAGCAGCATTCTAATGGGGGGTGTAGGTGGCTACACCTTC. Its translation: CASSILMGGVGGYTF.

The chain recombines TRBV14 with TRBJ2-1, with 13 positions matching TRBD2. The CDR3 runs to 15 residues. Trimming removed 3 bases from V and 7 bases from J; junction bases left unmatched: 3. Per germline, CDR1 SGHDN and CDR2 FVKESK. CDR3 sequence: CASSQGLAGINEQFF. CDR3 bases: TGTGCCAGCAGCCAGGGACTAGCGGGAATTAATGAGCAGTTCTTC.

The V and J genes are TRBV19 and TRBJ2-1; TRBD2 matches at 11 bases. Germline CDR1 reads LNHDA; CDR2 reads SQIVND (reference sequence). The CDR3 has 16 residues. J lost 5 bases, V lost 6 bases, and 9 bases had no gene match. The CDR3 sequence is CASRHAGTSGHNEQFF. DNA of the CDR3: TGTGCCAGTAGACACGCGGGGACTAGCGGACACAATGAGCAGTTCTTC.

The rearrangement links TRBV3-1 (or the pseudogene TRBV3-2) to TRBJ1-6; tentative D call: TRBD1 (6 bases). V lost 5 bases and J lost 4, with 9 bases in between. The CDR3 is 14 amino acids. Germline values: CDR1 LGHDT, CDR2 YNNKEL (reference sequence). CDR3 sequence (DNA): TGTGCCAGCAGCTCTCAGGGGTATAATTCACCCCTCCACTTT. This translates into CASSSQGYNSPLHF.

The V and J genes are TRBV7-8 and TRBJ1-5, with 9 bases matching TRBD1. Germline-derived CDR1 and CDR2 are SGHVS and FQNEAQ. This CDR3 is 17 amino acids long. Unmatched junction bases numbered 11, after V lost 4 bases and J lost 4 bases. The CDR3 protein is CASSYRAPGQGNQPQHF. Here the CDR3 DNA reads TGTGCCAGCAGCTACAGAGCCCCGGGACAGGGAAATCAGCCCCAGCATTTT.

This clone was picked up one time. The chain uses TRBV12-2 and TRBJ1-4; the D call in the table, TRBD1, was not verified against the DNA. TRBV12-2 is given as a pseudogene. The CDR3 sequence is 14 residues long. The CDR3 coding sequence is TGTGCAAGTCGCTTAGACAGGGAGTATGAAAAACTGTTTTTT. It specifies CASRLDREYEKLFF.

The chain combines TRBV25-1 with TRBJ2-2, with a possible D match to TRBD2 (7 bases). Germline lookup yields CDR1 MGHDK and CDR2 SYGVNS. This CDR3 comprises 16 residues. V lost 5 bases and J lost 5, with 18 bases in between. The DNA of the CDR3 is TGTGCCAGCAGTCCGAGGGGGGGCTCGTATACCGGGGAGCTGTTTTTT. Encoded protein: CASSPRGGSYTGELFF.

For this clone: At one boundary the junction diverges from the germline segment, which might be a read error. The chain couples TRBV7-9 to TRBJ1-1; 7 bases are a match to TRBD1. Germline CDR1 reads SEHNR; CDR2 reads FQNEAQ (reference sequence). CDR3 length equals 17 residues. CDR3 sequence reads: CASSKWTGLVRNTEAFF. For the CDR3, the DNA is TGTGCCAGCAGCAAGTGGACAGGTTTGGTCCGGAACACTGAGGCTTTCTTT. Filled out from reference TRBV7-9 and TRBJ1-1, the complete variable domain reads DTGVSQNPRHKITKRGQNVTFRCDPISEHNRLYWYRQTLGQGPEFLTYFQNEAQLEKSRLLSDRFSAERPKGSFSTLEIQRTEQGDSAMYLCASSKWTGLVRNTEAFFGQGTRLTVV.

This clone was counted between two and nine times. This sequence joins TRBV3-1 (or the pseudogene TRBV3-2) and TRBJ2-5; D is uncertain. Trimming stripped 4 bases from V and 1 base from J, with 1 base between. Looked up from germline, CDR1 is LGHDT and CDR2 is YNNKEL (reference sequence). The CDR3 is made up of 11 amino acids. This CDR3 reads CASSRQETQYF. The CDR3 DNA is TGTGCCAGCAGCCGCCAAGAGACCCAGTACTTC.

The rearrangement joins TRBV30 to TRBJ1-1, with TRBD1 matching over 8 bases. The CDR3 is 14 residues long. Germline assignment: CDR1 GTSNPN and CDR2 SVGIG (reference sequence). The ends lost 0 bases at V and 0 bases at J; junction bases unmatched: 0. DNA of the CDR3: TGTGCCTGGAGTGTACAGGGGGTGAACACTGAAGCTTTCTTT. Translated, it gives CAWSVQGVNTEAFF.